One and the same sample provided the 20 T cell receptor beta chains below, sequenced in a study of blood T cells in healthy people across ages. A second PCR, run for about 7 to 11 cycles, used a sample-barcoded 5' primer plus a J-beta primer mix. Using its own MiXCR run on the 5' RACE reads, TCRdb lists one record per CDR3 protein. The sample yields about a million distinct CDR3 sequences, more than 30% seen once. Sequenced input: blood. These TCRs come from a man younger than 35 in good health.

The J gene is TRBJ1-2, the V gene TRBV6-6; D may be TRBD1 (5 bases). The CDR3 runs 14 residues. V was pared by 2 bases and J by 6 bases, with 13 bases between. In germline, CDR1 is MNHNY, CDR2 SVGAGI (reference sequence). The CDR3 region is CASSYGWGSHGYTF. CDR3 DNA: TGTGCCAGCAGTTACGGTTGGGGGTCTCATGGCTACACCTTC.

This chain joins TRBV20-1 and TRBJ1-5; tentative D call: TRBD1 (5 bases). The V end lost 1 base, the J end lost 11 bases, and 9 bases lay between the germline ends. The CDR3 length is 11 residues. Germline CDR1 DFQATT, CDR2 SNEGSKA (reference sequence). The CDR3, as DNA: TGCAGTGCTAGAGTTGGGGGGACCCAGCATTTT. It yields the protein CSARVGGTQHF.

J is TRBJ1-2 and V is TRBV4-1, with a possible D match to TRBD1 (5 bases). Trimming left V 0 bases short and J 5 bases short, with 13 bases between. Looked up from germline, CDR1 is MGHRA and CDR2 is YSYEKL. The CDR3 length is 15 residues. CDR3 DNA: TGCGCCAGCAGCCAAGATGTGGCCAGGGAGTATGGCTACACCTTC. Protein: CASSQDVAREYGYTF.

This chain connects TRBV7-2 to TRBJ2-1; the D gene is possibly TRBD1 (5 bases). Germline V gene sequence: CDR1 SGHTA, CDR2 FQGNSA. This CDR3 has 15 residues. Trimming pared 5 bases from V and 0 bases from J, leaving 11 bases between. CDR3 loop: CASSQQASSYNEQFF. In nucleotides, the CDR3 is TGTGCCAGCAGCCAACAGGCAAGCTCCTACAATGAGCAGTTCTTC.

The rearrangement links TRBV20-1 to TRBJ2-1, with 11 nucleotides matching TRBD2. Germline lookup yields CDR1 DFQATT and CDR2 SNEGSKA (reference sequence). With 6 bases clipped from V and 9 bases from J, the junction kept 10 bases outside the gene matches. The CDR3 has 14 residues. The CDR3 loop reads CSARASGGSSEQFF. As DNA, the CDR3 is TGCAGTGCCAGGGCTAGCGGGGGGTCCAGTGAGCAGTTCTTC.

This clonotype was detected a few times. The genes are TRBV20-1 and TRBJ2-1; tentative D call: TRBD2 (6 bases). This CDR3 has 14 residues. Germline V lookup: CDR1 DFQATT, CDR2 SNEGSKA (reference sequence). Trimming shortened V by 5 bases and J by 4 bases, and 15 bases separated the two germline ends. The DNA of the CDR3 is TGCAGTGCTGACGCGGGGTATCCTTACAATGAGCAGTTCTTC. Its translation is CSADAGYPYNEQFF.

In this sample, this clonotype turned up a few times. The rearrangement links TRBV20-1 to TRBJ1-1; D may be TRBD1 (5 bases). V lost 6 bases to trimming and J lost 4 bases, with 15 bases between them. The CDR3 contains 13 residues. Germline-derived CDR1 and CDR2 are DFQATT and SNEGSKA (reference sequence). The CDR3 sequence: CSAPVAGGTEAFF. DNA of the CDR3: TGCAGTGCCCCGGTCGCGGGGGGCACTGAAGCTTTCTTT.

This chain links TRBV6-5 with TRBJ2-1; no clear D. Germline CDR1 reads MNHEY; CDR2 reads SVGAGI. The CDR3 has 14 amino acids. Trimming shortened V by 2 bases and J by 5 bases, and 10 bases separated the two germline ends. The CDR3 spells CASSYVQMNNEQFF. The CDR3 DNA is TGTGCCAGCAGTTACGTACAAATGAACAATGAGCAGTTCTTC.

Here the CDR3 reads CASIPLTGRNTEAFF. DNA for the CDR3: TGTGCCAGCATCCCGTTGACAGGGAGGAACACTGAAGCTTTCTTT. The chain has TRBV27 and TRBJ1-1; TRBD1 agrees at 7 bases. Germline CDR1 MNHEY, CDR2 SMNVEV (reference sequence). J gave up 1 base and V 7 bases, and 9 bases lay outside the gene matches. The CDR3 covers 15 residues.

This clonotype was recorded a few times. V usage is TRBV3-1 and J usage is TRBJ1-4; D is uncertain. The CDR3 is 13 residues long. The germline gives CDR1 LGHDT, CDR2 YNNKEL (reference sequence). Deletions cut 4 bases from V and 8 bases from J, with 11 bases between. CDR3 in amino acids: CASSPLGREKLFF. The CDR3, as DNA: TGTGCCAGCAGCCCCCTAGGTAGAGAAAAACTGTTTTTT.

The chain recombines TRBV20-1 with TRBJ2-7; D is possibly TRBD1 (5 bases). Trimming removed 3 bases from V and 0 bases from J, with 12 bases in between. This CDR3 is 14 amino acids long. Germline CDR1 reads DFQATT; CDR2 reads SNEGSKA (reference sequence). The CDR3: CSASFPRGSYEQYF. CDR3 coding DNA: TGCAGTGCTAGTTTTCCTAGGGGCTCCTACGAGCAGTACTTC.

This clonotype came up a few times. The chain's CDR3 is CASTSGTGEISYEQYF. CDR3 coding DNA: TGTGCCAGCACCTCTGGGACAGGTGAAATTTCCTACGAGCAGTACTTC. The chain combines TRBV7-2 with TRBJ2-7; 8 bases are shared with TRBD1. CDR3 length: 16 amino acids. The germline V gene has CDR1 SGHTA and CDR2 FQGNSA. With 7 bases clipped from V and 1 base from J, the junction kept 12 bases outside the gene matches.

Only one count was recorded for this clonotype. The chain combines TRBV6-5 with TRBJ1-3, with 11 bases lining up with TRBD1. This CDR3 has 15 residues. Germline CDR1 and CDR2: MNHEY and SVGAGI. The ends lost 6 bases at V and 7 bases at J; junction bases unmatched: 8. CDR3 DNA: TGTGCCAGCAGCCTGACCCGGGACAGGGGGAACACCATATATTTT. This encodes CASSLTRDRGNTIYF.

This clonotype was observed a single time. The V call is TRBV10-3, the J call TRBJ2-7; the D gene is possibly TRBD2 (6 bases). Trimming took off 0 bases at V and 4 bases at J, with 13 bases between the two ends. The CDR3 totals 15 residues. Germline-derived CDR1 and CDR2 are ENHRY and SYGVKD. This chain's CDR3 is CAISESTLGRYEQYF. As DNA, the CDR3 is TGTGCCATCAGTGAGTCGACTCTTGGGAGGTACGAGCAGTACTTC.

J is TRBJ2-2 and V is TRBV20-1; maybe TRBD1 (6 bases). Trimming shortened V by 3 bases and J by 4 bases, and 15 bases separated the two germline ends. This CDR3 has 15 amino acids. CDR1 is DFQATT and CDR2 is SNEGSKA in the germline V gene (reference sequence). The CDR3 nucleotides are TGCAGTGCTAGCGGCGACAGGTCTTCCACCGGGGAGCTGTTTTTT. Encoded protein: CSASGDRSSTGELFF.

The CDR3 DNA is TGTGCCAGCAGCGAGCTTAAAGAGACCCAGTACTTC. It is translated as CASSELKETQYF. J is TRBJ2-5 and V is TRBV28; unclear D gene. The germline gives CDR1 MDHEN, CDR2 SYDVKM. Trimming cost V 6 bases and J 3 bases, with 8 bases left between them. CDR3 length equals 12 residues.

The gene calls are TRBV2 and TRBJ2-5; D call uncertain. Trimming pared 10 bases from V and 7 bases from J, leaving 16 bases between. CDR3 length equals 12 residues. Per the germline V gene, CDR1 is SNHLY and CDR2 is FYNNEI. CDR3 amino acids: CATKGRSVTQYF. CDR3 sequence (DNA): TGTGCCACCAAGGGAAGGAGTGTGACCCAGTACTTC.

For the CDR3, the DNA is TGTGCCAGCAGCCCCGGGTCGGGGGGCTTCTATGGCTACACCTTC. Protein: CASSPGSGGFYGYTF. This chain joins TRBV7-9 and TRBJ1-2, with D perhaps matching TRBD1 (6 bases). The CDR3 totals 15 residues. Germline V lookup: CDR1 SEHNR, CDR2 FQNEAQ (reference sequence). Trimming pared 5 bases from V and 4 bases from J, leaving 17 bases between.

A few counts support this clonotype. In DNA form, the CDR3 reads TGCAGCGTTGCCACGGGACAGGGAGTCAATCAGCCCCAGCATTTT. Its protein product is CSVATGQGVNQPQHF. The chain joins TRBV29-1 to TRBJ1-5; TRBD1 aligns across 9 bases. The V gene end was trimmed by 4 bases and the J gene end by 3 bases; junction bases not matched to a gene: 7. CDR1 SQVTM and CDR2 ANQGSEA come from the germline V gene. The CDR3 spans 15 residues.

This clonotype has only a few counts. The CDR3 DNA reads as TGCGCCAGCAGCCGGAGATCCCCAGATACGCAGTATTTT. It codes for CASSRRSPDTQYF. The chain recombines TRBV23-1 with TRBJ2-3; no definite D call. TRBV23-1 is known as an ORF, though its function is uncertain. The CDR3 extends over 13 amino acids. V lost 6 bases and J 4 bases, leaving 11 bases between the germline ends.